This TCR beta chain is from a study of OX40 agonist ivuxolimab in advanced cancers. Findings and limits, study-wide: Mean expanded clone counts were higher in CD8+ than CD4+ T cells.

V lost 3 bases, J lost 4 bases, and 7 bases lay in between. Germline CDR1 MNHNS, CDR2 SASEGT. The CDR3 sequence is 13 residues long. Using immunoSEQ multiplex PCR, the repertoire was profiled, and TCRdb retains in-frame clones only, with some absent. The table lists just under 65,000 clones, 81% of them singletons. About this clone itself: No antigen is known for it.

The chain carries TRBV6-1 and TRBJ1-5; D is undetermined. The sample consisted of CD4+ or CD8+ T cells sorted from blood, taken in a trial of the OX40 agonist ivuxolimab. This receptor was identified in an adult with an advanced solid tumor such as melanoma, head and neck, liver or kidney cancer. The chain's CDR3 is CASSDQGNQPQHF. DNA for the CDR3: TGTGCCAGCAGTGACCAAGGGAATCAGCCCCAGCATTTT.